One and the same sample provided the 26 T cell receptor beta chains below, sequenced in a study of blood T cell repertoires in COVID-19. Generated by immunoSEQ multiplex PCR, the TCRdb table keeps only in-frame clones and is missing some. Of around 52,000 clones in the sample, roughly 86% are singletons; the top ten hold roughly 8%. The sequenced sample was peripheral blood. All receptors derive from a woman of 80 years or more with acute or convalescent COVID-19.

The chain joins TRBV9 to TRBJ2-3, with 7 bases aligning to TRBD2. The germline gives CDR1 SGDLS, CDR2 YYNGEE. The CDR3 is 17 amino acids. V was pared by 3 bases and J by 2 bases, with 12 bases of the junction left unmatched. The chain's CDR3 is CASSALWTGGATDTQYF. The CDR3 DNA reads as TGTGCCAGCAGCGCCCTCTGGACGGGAGGCGCCACAGATACGCAGTATTTT.

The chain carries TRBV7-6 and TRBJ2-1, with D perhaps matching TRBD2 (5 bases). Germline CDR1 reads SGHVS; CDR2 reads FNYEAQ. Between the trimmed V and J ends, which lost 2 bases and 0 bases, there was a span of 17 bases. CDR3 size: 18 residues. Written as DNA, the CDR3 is TGTGCCAGCAGCTTATTGGCTAGCCGAGGGTCCTCCTACAATGAGCAGTTCTTC. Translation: CASSLLASRGSSYNEQFF.

The CDR3 coding sequence is TGTGCCAGCAGCAGACGGGACAGGGAGGAGAGGCAAGGGTTCCAGCCCCAGCATTTT. Translation gives CASSRRDREERQGFQPQHF. This chain joins TRBV21-1 and TRBJ1-5; the D call of TRBD1 is as the table states it, not checked on the DNA. TRBV21-1 is assigned pseudogene status. The CDR3 runs 19 residues.

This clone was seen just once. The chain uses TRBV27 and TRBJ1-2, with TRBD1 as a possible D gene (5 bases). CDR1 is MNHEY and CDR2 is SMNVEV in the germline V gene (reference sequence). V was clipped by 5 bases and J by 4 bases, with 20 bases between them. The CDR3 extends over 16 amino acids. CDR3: CASSPIWGGSLYGYTF. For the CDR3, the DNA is TGTGCCAGCAGTCCCATTTGGGGGGGATCCCTCTATGGCTACACCTTC.

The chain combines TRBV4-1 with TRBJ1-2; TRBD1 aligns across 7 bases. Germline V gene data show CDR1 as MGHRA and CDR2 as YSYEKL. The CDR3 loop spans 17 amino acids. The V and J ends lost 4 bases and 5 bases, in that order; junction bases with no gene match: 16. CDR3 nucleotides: TGCGCCAGCAGCCCAGAAACCCGTCGACAGGGAGGTTATGGCTACACCTTC. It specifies CASSPETRRQGGYGYTF.

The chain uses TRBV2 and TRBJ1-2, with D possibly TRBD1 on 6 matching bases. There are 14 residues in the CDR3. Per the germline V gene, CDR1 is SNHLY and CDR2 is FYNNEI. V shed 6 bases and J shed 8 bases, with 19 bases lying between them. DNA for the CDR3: TGTGCCAGCAGACTACAGGGACAAGTTCGCGGCTACACCTTC. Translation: CASRLQGQVRGYTF.

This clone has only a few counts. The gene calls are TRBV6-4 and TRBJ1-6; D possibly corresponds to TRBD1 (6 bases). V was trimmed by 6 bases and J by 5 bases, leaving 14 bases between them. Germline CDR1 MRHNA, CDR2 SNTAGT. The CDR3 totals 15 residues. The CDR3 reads CASSLTGNNNSPLHF. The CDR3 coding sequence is TGTGCCAGCAGCCTAACAGGGAATAATAATTCACCCCTCCACTTT.

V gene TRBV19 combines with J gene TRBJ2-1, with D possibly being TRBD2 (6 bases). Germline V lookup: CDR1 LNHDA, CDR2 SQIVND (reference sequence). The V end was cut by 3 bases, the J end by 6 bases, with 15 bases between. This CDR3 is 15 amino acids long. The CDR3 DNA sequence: TGTGCCAGTAGTATGGGTGCGGGGTCTGGCAATGAGCAGTTCTTC. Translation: CASSMGAGSGNEQFF. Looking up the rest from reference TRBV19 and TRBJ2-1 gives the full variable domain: DGGITQSPKYLFRKEGQNVTLSCEQNLNHDAMYWYRQDPGQGLRLIYYSQIVNDFQKGDIAEGYSVSREKKESFPLTVTSAQKNPTAFYLCASSMGAGSGNEQFFGPGTRLTVL.

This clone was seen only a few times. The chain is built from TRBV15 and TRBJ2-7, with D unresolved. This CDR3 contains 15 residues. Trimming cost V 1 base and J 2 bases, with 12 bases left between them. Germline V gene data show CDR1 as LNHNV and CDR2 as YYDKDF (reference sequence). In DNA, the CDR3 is TGTGCCACCAGCAGAGTAGAGGTCGGAGCCTACGAGCAGTACTTC. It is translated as CATSRVEVGAYEQYF.

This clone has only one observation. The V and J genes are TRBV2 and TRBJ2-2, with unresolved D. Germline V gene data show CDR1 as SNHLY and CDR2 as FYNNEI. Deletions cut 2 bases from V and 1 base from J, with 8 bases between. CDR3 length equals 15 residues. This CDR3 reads CASSELGRNTGELFF. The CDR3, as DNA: TGTGCCAGCAGTGAACTTGGCAGGAACACCGGGGAGCTGTTTTTT.

In nucleotides, the CDR3 is TGCGCCAGCAGCCTGCTGGGACCCCAGCGGGGAGACATTCAGTACTTC. Protein product: CASSLLGPQRGDIQYF. The chain carries TRBV5-1 and TRBJ2-4, with 7 bases that match TRBD2. Trimming at V came to 4 bases and at J to 8 bases, leaving 15 bases not matched to a gene. The germline CDR1 and CDR2 sequences are SGHRS and YFSETQ. This CDR3 is 16 amino acids long.

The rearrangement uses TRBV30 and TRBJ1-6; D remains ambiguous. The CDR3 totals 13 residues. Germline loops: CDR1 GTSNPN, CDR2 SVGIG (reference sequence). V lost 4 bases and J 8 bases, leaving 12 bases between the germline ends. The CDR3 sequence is CAWNPGLYSPLHF. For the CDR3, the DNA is TGTGCCTGGAACCCGGGTCTTTATTCACCCCTCCACTTT.

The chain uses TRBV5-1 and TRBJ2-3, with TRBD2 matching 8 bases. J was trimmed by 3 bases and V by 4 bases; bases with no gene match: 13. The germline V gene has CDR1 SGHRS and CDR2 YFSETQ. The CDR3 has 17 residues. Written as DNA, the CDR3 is TGCGCCAGCAGCGCGGGGGGTCCAGCTCAGGGGACAGATACGCAGTATTTT. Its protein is CASSAGGPAQGTDTQYF. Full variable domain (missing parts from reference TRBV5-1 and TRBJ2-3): KAGVTQTPRYLIKTRGQQVTLSCSPISGHRSVSWYQQTPGQGLQFLFEYFSETQRNKGNFPGRFSGRQFSNSRSEMNVSTLELGDSALYLCASSAGGPAQGTDTQYFGPGTRLTVL.

The CDR3 DNA reads as TGTGCCAGCAGTTACGAGGGCGGGGGGGTCAATGAGCAGTTCTTC. This codes for CASSYEGGGVNEQFF. The chain carries TRBV6-5 and TRBJ2-1; 9 bases are shared with TRBD2. Germline V gene data show CDR1 as MNHEY and CDR2 as SVGAGI. This CDR3 has 15 residues. Trimming at V came to 2 bases and at J to 6 bases, leaving 5 bases not matched to a gene.

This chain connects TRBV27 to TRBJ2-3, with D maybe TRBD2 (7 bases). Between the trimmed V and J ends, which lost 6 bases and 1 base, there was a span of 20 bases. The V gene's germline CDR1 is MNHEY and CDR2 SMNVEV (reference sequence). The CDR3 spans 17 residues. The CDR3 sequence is CASSPFSRGPRTDTQYF. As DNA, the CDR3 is TGTGCCAGCAGCCCTTTTTCGCGGGGGCCCCGCACAGATACGCAGTATTTT.

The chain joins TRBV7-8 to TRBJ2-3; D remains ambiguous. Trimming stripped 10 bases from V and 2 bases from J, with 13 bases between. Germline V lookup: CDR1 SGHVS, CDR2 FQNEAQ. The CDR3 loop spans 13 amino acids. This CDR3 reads CATGPLATDTQYF. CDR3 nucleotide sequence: TGTGCCACGGGTCCCCTGGCCACAGATACGCAGTATTTT.

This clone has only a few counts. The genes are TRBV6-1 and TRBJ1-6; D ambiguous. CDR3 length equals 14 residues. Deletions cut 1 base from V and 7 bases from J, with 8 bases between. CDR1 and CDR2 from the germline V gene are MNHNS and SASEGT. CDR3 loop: CASSEGTRNSPLHF. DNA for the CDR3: TGTGCCAGCAGTGAAGGTACTAGGAATTCACCCCTCCACTTT.

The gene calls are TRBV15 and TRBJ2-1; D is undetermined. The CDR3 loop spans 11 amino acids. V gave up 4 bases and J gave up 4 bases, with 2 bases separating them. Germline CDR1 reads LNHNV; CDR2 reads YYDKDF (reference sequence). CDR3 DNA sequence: TGTGCCACCAGCACATACAATGAGCAGTTCTTC. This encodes CATSTYNEQFF.

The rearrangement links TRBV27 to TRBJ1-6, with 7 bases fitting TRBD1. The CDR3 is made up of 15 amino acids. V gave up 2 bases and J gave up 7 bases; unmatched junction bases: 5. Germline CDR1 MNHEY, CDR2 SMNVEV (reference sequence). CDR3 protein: CASSLVGQLNSPLHF. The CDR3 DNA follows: TGTGCCAGCAGTTTAGTGGGACAGCTAAATTCACCCCTCCACTTT.

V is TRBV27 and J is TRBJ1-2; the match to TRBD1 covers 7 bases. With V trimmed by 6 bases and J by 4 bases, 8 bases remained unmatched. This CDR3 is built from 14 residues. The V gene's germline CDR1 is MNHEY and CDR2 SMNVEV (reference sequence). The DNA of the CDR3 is TGTGCCAGCAGGCCGACAGGGTCGGGCTATGGCTACACCTTC. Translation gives CASRPTGSGYGYTF.

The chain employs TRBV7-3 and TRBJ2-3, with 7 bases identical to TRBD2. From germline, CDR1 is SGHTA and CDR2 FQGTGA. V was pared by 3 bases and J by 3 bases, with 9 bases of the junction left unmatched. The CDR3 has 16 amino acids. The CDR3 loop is CASSFSGGSSTDTQYF. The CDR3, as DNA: TGTGCCAGCAGCTTCAGTGGCGGGAGCAGTACAGATACGCAGTATTTT.

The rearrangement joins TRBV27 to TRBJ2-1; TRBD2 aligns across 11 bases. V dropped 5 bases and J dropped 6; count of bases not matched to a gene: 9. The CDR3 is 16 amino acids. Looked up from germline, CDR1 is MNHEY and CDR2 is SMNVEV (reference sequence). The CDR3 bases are TGTGCCAGCAGTCCCCTACTAGCGGGAGTCTCCAATGAGCAGTTCTTC. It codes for CASSPLLAGVSNEQFF.

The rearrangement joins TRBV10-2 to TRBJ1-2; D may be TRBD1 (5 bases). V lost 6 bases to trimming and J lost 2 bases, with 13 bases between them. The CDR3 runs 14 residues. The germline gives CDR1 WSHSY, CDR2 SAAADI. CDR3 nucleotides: TGCGCCAGCAGGGCTGGGGGGACCAACTATGGCTACACCTTC. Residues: CASRAGGTNYGYTF.

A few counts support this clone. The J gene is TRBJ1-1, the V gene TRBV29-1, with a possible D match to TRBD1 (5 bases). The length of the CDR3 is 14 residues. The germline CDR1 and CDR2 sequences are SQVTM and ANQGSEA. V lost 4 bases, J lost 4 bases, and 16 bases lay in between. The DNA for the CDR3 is TGCAGCGTTGTTCCCCTGGCAGGGCCCACTGAAGCTTTCTTT. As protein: CSVVPLAGPTEAFF.

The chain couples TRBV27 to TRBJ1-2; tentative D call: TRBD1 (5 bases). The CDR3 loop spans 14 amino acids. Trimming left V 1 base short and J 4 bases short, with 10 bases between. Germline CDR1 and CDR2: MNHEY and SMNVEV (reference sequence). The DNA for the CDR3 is TGTGCCAGCAGTTTATATTCTGGGGCCTATGGCTACACCTTC. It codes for CASSLYSGAYGYTF.

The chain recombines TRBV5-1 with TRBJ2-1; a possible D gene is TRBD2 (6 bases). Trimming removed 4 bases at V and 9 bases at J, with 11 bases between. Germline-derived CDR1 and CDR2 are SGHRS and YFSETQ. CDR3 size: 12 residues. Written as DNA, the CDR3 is TGCGCCAGCAGCCCGGGGGTGGCTGAGCAGTTCTTC. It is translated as CASSPGVAEQFF.